This T cell receptor (beta chain) was identified in a study of blood T cells in healthy people across ages. V dropped 5 bases and J dropped 6; count of bases not matched to a gene: 7. This CDR3 region has 14 residues. General observations from the study: Naive T cell percentage showed a strong correlation with TCR beta diversity.

A word on this clonotype: Its antigen is unknown.

The use of a sample-barcoded 5' primer and a J-beta primer mix characterized a second PCR of roughly 6 to 11 cycles. A tag from a template-switch adaptor with 12 random nucleotides marked each cDNA molecule. Using its own MiXCR run on the 5' RACE reads, TCRdb lists one record per CDR3 protein. The table has hundreds of thousands of distinct CDR3 sequences, approximately 30% seen once; the top ten hold 15% to 17%. The chain links TRBV12-3 or TRBV12-4 to TRBJ1-1, with 9 nucleotides matching TRBD1. This TCR was recovered from an elderly woman in good health. The sample taken for sequencing was blood. The CDR3 DNA sequence: TGTGCCAGCAGTCAACAGGGGGCCTTCGCTGAAGCTTTCTTT. Protein: CASSQQGAFAEAFF.